This T cell receptor (beta chain) was observed in a study of T cell changes during pregnancy in multiple sclerosis. The germline V and J ends were trimmed by 3 bases and 8 bases, with 10 bases remaining between them. CDR3 length: 13 residues. Germline CDR1 and CDR2: LNHNV and YYDKDF (reference sequence). Only in-frame clones appear in the TCRdb table, and some are missing; sequencing was by immunoSEQ multiplex PCR. Among 30,000 to 40,000 clones listed, about 93% were seen once. The receptor comes from a female donor in good health, enrolled as a control in a pregnancy study. Material: CD4+ T cells from peripheral blood mononuclear cells, obtained in the second trimester of pregnancy. The genes are TRBV15 and TRBJ1-4, with D perhaps TRBD1 (5 bases). CDR3 protein: CATSSFRQEKLFF. CDR3 in DNA: TGTGCCACCAGCAGCTTCCGACAGGAAAAACTGTTTTTT.